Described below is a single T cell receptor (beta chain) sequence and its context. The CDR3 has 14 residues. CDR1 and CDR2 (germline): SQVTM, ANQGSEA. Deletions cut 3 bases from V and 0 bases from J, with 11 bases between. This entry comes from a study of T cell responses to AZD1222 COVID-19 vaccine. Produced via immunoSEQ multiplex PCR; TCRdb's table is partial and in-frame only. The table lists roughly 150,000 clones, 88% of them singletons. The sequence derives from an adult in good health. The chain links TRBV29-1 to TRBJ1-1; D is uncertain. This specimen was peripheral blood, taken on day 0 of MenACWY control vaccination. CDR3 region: CSVEAQSMNTEAFF. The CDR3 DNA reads TGCAGCGTTGAGGCACAGTCGATGAACACTGAAGCTTTCTTT.